Each of the 20 T cell receptor beta chains below was sequenced from the same sample in a study of T cells in Graves' hyperthyroidism and ophthalmopathy. Researchers amplified the TCR beta CDR3 regions from RNA transcripts. Researchers ran a first-round RT-PCR on the TCR CDR3 using the HTBI primer set. One entry per CDR3 protein, called by TCRdb with MiXCR from the multiplex PCR reads. The repertoire holds hundreds of thousands of distinct CDR3 sequences, with approximately 14% as singletons. Sample: blood. These receptors all come from a woman aged 18-29 years with Graves' hyperthyroidism.

This clonotype came up a few times. This chain uses TRBV20-1 with TRBJ1-6; D is uncertain. The CDR3 is 15 residues long. In germline, CDR1 is DFQATT, CDR2 SNEGSKA (reference sequence). Trimming pared 3 bases from V and 11 bases from J, leaving 20 bases between. DNA for the CDR3: TGCAGTGCTAGGGCTCCTGGGAGTCCAAAGGCACCCCTCCACTTT. As protein: CSARAPGSPKAPLHF.

The chain couples TRBV5-8 to TRBJ2-2, with D perhaps assigned TRBD1 or TRBD2 (5 bases each). V was cut by 1 base and J by 2 bases, with 12 bases left in between. CDR3 length equals 16 residues. Germline lookup yields CDR1 SGHTS and CDR2 YDEGEE. The CDR3 DNA sequence: TGTGCCAGCAGCTTGCCGGGACGGGATAACACCGGGGAGCTGTTTTTT. Protein product: CASSLPGRDNTGELFF.

The chain couples TRBV7-9 to TRBJ1-2, with 7 bases aligning to TRBD1. CDR3 length equals 19 residues. Germline V gives CDR1 SEHNR, CDR2 FQNEAQ (reference sequence). The ends lost 5 bases at V and 0 bases at J; junction bases unmatched: 18. DNA for the CDR3: TGTGCCAGCAGCGCACCGGCGGCAGGGGGGGTCTCTGCTAACTATGGCTACACCTTC. Encoded protein: CASSAPAAGGVSANYGYTF.

The chain uses TRBV7-8 and TRBJ1-3; D ambiguous. The length of the CDR3 is 15 residues. The V end was cut by 2 bases, the J end by 2 bases, with 10 bases between. Germline CDR1 and CDR2: SGHVS and FQNEAQ. The CDR3 region has the DNA TGTGCCAGCAGCTTAAGTGTCGGGGCTGGAAACACCATATATTTT. Protein: CASSLSVGAGNTIYF.

This clonotype turned up a few times. The chain is built from TRBV2 and TRBJ1-5; 8 bases are shared with TRBD1. V lost 0 bases to trimming and J lost 5 bases; unmatched junction nucleotides: 0. From germline, CDR1 is SNHLY and CDR2 FYNNEI. CDR3 length: 14 residues. DNA of the CDR3: TGTGCCAGCAGTGAAGCGACAGGGGATCAGCCCCAGCATTTT. Translated, it gives CASSEATGDQPQHF.

This clonotype was found a few times. The chain uses TRBV20-1 and TRBJ2-1; D tentatively fits TRBD1 or TRBD2 (5 bases each). Germline V gene sequence: CDR1 DFQATT, CDR2 SNEGSKA (reference sequence). The CDR3 spans 14 residues. The germline V and J ends were trimmed by 6 bases and 10 bases, with 22 bases remaining between them. CDR3 sequence reads: CSAKDRGLGSEQFF. CDR3 nucleotides: TGCAGTGCCAAAGACAGAGGGTTGGGTTCGGAGCAGTTCTTC.

About this clonotype itself: A much larger clone differs from this one at a single base, so this may be a read error. The chain carries TRBV6-1 and TRBJ2-5; the D gene is possibly TRBD1 (5 bases). The CDR3 totals 14 residues. Per the germline V gene, CDR1 is MNHNS and CDR2 is SASEGT. The DNA of the CDR3 is TGTGCCAGCAGCCAGGGTGCGTACCAAGAGGCCCAGTACTTC. It translates to CASSQGAYQEAQYF.

In this sample, this clonotype turned up many times. CDR3 sequence reads: CASSFRDRGHGYTF. CDR3 in DNA: TGTGCCAGCAGTTTCCGGGACAGGGGGCATGGCTACACCTTC. The V gene is TRBV27, the J gene TRBJ1-2, with 12 bases that match TRBD1. The CDR3 runs to 14 residues. The junction had 2 bases not matched to a gene; V was cut back by 3 bases and J by 6 bases. Germline V gene data show CDR1 as MNHEY and CDR2 as SMNVEV (reference sequence).

V gene TRBV4-1 combines with J gene TRBJ2-3; the D is unclear. The germline V gene encodes CDR1 MGHRA and CDR2 YSYEKL. The length of the CDR3 is 15 residues. V was pared by 0 bases and J by 7 bases, with 14 bases between. The CDR3, as DNA: TGCGCCAGCAGCCAAGAACGTGAGGCTGGGTATACGCAGTATTTT. Its protein is CASSQEREAGYTQYF.

This clonotype was recorded at least ten times. The rearrangement uses TRBV5-1 and TRBJ1-2, with D possibly TRBD1 on 5 matching bases. With 0 bases removed from V and 2 bases from J, the gap between germline ends came to 8 bases. Germline CDR1 is SGHRS and CDR2 is YFSETQ. This CDR3 has 14 residues. The chain's CDR3 is CASSLVEGNYGYTF. CDR3 nucleotide sequence: TGCGCCAGCAGCTTGGTGGAGGGGAACTATGGCTACACCTTC.

The chain has TRBV7-3 and TRBJ1-2; possible D gene TRBD1, 5 bases. Germline assignment: CDR1 SGHTA and CDR2 FQGTGA. Trimming shortened V by 5 bases and J by 2 bases, and 12 bases separated the two germline ends. This CDR3 is 14 amino acids long. The CDR3 here is CASSARGGNYGYTF. The CDR3, as DNA: TGTGCCAGCAGCGCAAGGGGAGGGAACTATGGCTACACCTTC.

There are many counts of this clonotype. The CDR3 loop reads CASSYSGDGYEQYF. The CDR3 coding sequence is TGTGCCAGCAGTTACTCTGGTGACGGTTACGAGCAGTACTTC. The gene calls are TRBV6-6 and TRBJ2-7; D is unclear. The CDR3 contains 14 residues. Trimming removed 0 bases from V and 4 bases from J, with 10 bases in between. Germline CDR1 and CDR2: MNHNY and SVGAGI (reference sequence).

Remarks on this clonotype: Possible read error: a much larger clone is one base away. Here the CDR3 omits its conserved ending phenylalanine or tryptophan, so a read error is the likely source. The rearrangement joins TRBV7-2 to TRBJ2-3; 7 nucleotides match TRBD2. The CDR3 totals 19 residues. Germline assignment: CDR1 SGHTA and CDR2 FQGNSA. V gave up 2 bases and J gave up 1 base; unmatched junction bases: 15. In DNA, the CDR3 is TGTGCCAGCAGCTTAAGTCGGGGCCTAGCGGCCTCTCGCACAGATACGCAGTATTTG. Amino acids: CASSLSRGLAASRTDTQYL.

The chain uses TRBV14 and TRBJ2-6; D uncertain. CDR1 and CDR2 (germline): SGHDN, FVKESK. V was trimmed by 2 bases and J by 0 bases, leaving 8 bases between them. There are 16 residues in the CDR3. The chain's CDR3 is CASSQQHHSGANVLTF. CDR3 nucleotides: TGTGCCAGCAGCCAACAGCACCACTCTGGGGCCAACGTCCTGACTTTC.

This clonotype was seen at least ten times. The rearrangement joins TRBV6-6 to TRBJ1-2; 7 nucleotides agree with TRBD1. CDR1 is MNHNY and CDR2 is SVGAGI in the germline V gene (reference sequence). V was clipped by 2 bases and J by 6 bases; unmatched bases: 9. This CDR3 spans 15 amino acids. The CDR3 sequence is CASSYRNRGNDGYTF. The CDR3 nucleotides read TGTGCCAGCAGTTACCGAAACAGGGGAAACGATGGCTACACCTTC.

This clonotype has at least ten counts. The V gene is TRBV28, the J gene TRBJ2-3, with D maybe TRBD2 (6 bases). CDR3 length equals 14 residues. V dropped 4 bases and J dropped 0 bases, with 8 bases sitting between them. Germline CDR1 reads MDHEN; CDR2 reads SYDVKM. The CDR3 DNA follows: TGTGCCAGCAGTTCGGGACTGAGCACAGATACGCAGTATTTT. Protein: CASSSGLSTDTQYF.

The chain combines TRBV13 with TRBJ1-2; no reliable D call. The CDR3 is 17 residues long. V was clipped by 2 bases and J by 4 bases, with 20 bases between them. Germline V lookup: CDR1 PRHDT, CDR2 FYEKMQ (reference sequence). The CDR3 nucleotides are TGTGCCAGCAGCTTATGGCGGAAGGTCTCAAGCGGCTATGGCTACACCTTC. This encodes CASSLWRKVSSGYGYTF. The full variable domain, completed using reference TRBV13 and TRBJ1-2, is AAGVIQSPRHLIKEKRETATLKCYPIPRHDTVYWYQQGPGQDPQFLISFYEKMQSDKGSIPDRFSAQQFSDYHSELNMSSLELGDSALYFCASSLWRKVSSGYGYTFGSGTRLTVV.

The gene calls are TRBV28 and TRBJ1-5; 8 nucleotides line up with TRBD1. The CDR3 extends over 18 amino acids. Germline V lookup: CDR1 MDHEN, CDR2 SYDVKM. J was trimmed by 1 base and V by 7 bases; bases with no gene match: 15. The CDR3 is CASISRTGRARSNQPQHF. CDR3 nucleotide sequence: TGTGCCAGCATCAGCCGGACAGGGAGAGCTCGAAGCAATCAGCCCCAGCATTTT.

This clonotype showed up many times. This chain links TRBV3-1 with TRBJ2-1; tentatively, D is TRBD1 (6 bases). Looked up from germline, CDR1 is LGHDT and CDR2 is YNNKEL (reference sequence). The V and J ends lost 3 bases and 4 bases respectively, with 16 bases between them. The CDR3 is made up of 16 amino acids. The CDR3 nucleotides are TGTGCCAGCAGCCACGACCCCGGGACACAATACAATGAGCAGTTCTTC. This sequence encodes CASSHDPGTQYNEQFF.

V is TRBV10-1 and J is TRBJ1-5; TRBD1 aligns across 7 bases. The CDR3 has 17 residues. V trimming: 10 bases; J trimming: 3 bases; junction bases outside the gene matches: 18. Germline loops: CDR1 WNHNN, CDR2 SYGVQD (reference sequence). CDR3 sequence reads: CAIPPTKRGQHNQPQHF. The CDR3 DNA is TGCGCCATCCCTCCGACTAAAAGGGGGCAGCACAATCAGCCCCAGCATTTT.